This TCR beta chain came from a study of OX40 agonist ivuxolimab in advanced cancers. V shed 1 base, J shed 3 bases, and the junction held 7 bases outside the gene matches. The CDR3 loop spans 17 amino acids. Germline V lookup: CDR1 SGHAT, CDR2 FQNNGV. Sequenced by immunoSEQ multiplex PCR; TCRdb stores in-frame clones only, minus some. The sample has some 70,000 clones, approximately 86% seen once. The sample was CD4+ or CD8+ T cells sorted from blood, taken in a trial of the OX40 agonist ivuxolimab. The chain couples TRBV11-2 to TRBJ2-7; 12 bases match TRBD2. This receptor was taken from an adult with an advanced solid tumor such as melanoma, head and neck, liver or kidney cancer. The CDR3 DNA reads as TGTGCCAGCAGCTTAGGACTAGCGGGAGTCGAATACTACGAGCAGTACTTC. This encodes CASSLGLAGVEYYEQYF. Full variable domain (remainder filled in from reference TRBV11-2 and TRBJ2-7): EAGVAQSPRYKIIEKRQSVAFWCNPISGHATLYWYQQILGQGPKLLIQFQNNGVVDDSQLPKDRFSAERLKGVDSTLKIQPAKLEDSAVYLCASSLGLAGVEYYEQYFGPGTRLTVT.